The TCR beta chain under discussion was sequenced for a study of T cells in Graves' hyperthyroidism and ophthalmopathy. The study, taken as a whole, reports: Blood samples included most of the expanded thyroid clonotypes exceeding 0.001.

TCR beta CDR3 regions were amplified from RNA. Using the HTBI primer set, a first-round RT-PCR was run on the TCR CDR3. TCRdb redid the calling of the multiplex PCR reads with MiXCR, one entry per CDR3 protein. The sample has 450,000 to 650,000 distinct CDR3 sequences, around 20% seen once. Patients having uncontrolled infection, another autoimmune disease, pregnancy or lactation were not included. This clonotype has a handful of counts. Its antigen is currently unknown. This CDR3 spans 12 amino acids. Trimming took 3 bases from V and 7 from J, leaving 10 bases between them. The germline V gene encodes CDR1 DFQATT and CDR2 SNEGSKA (reference sequence).

Sequenced: blood. The receptor was derived from a man aged 18 to 30 with Graves' hyperthyroidism. The rearrangement joins TRBV20-1 to TRBJ1-5, with D possibly TRBD1 on 6 matching bases. The CDR3 protein is CSASGGLQPQHF. The CDR3 coding sequence is TGCAGTGCTAGCGGGGGGCTGCAGCCCCAGCATTTT.